Listed below are T cell receptor beta chains from one sample, sequenced in a study of tumor-infiltrating lymphocytes in oesophageal squamous cell carcinoma. Using its own MiXCR run on the PCR reads, TCRdb lists one record per CDR3 protein. Here the sample spans roughly 11,000 distinct CDR3 sequences, 50% to 65% being singletons. The sequenced sample was esophageal tumor tissue. These receptors were taken from a male donor with esophageal squamous cell carcinoma. Each CDR3 is given with its conserved first and last residue. Each record gives: V gene, CDR3 length, D gene, J gene, clone size, CDR3 DNA, CDR3 protein. D genes are given only for firm matches. Clone size appears in some rows only: once, few, many, or a class for an expanded clone.

TRBV7-8,11,NA,TRBJ2-7,NA,TGTGCCAGCAGCCCCCGCGCGGAGCAGTACTTC,CASSPRAEQYF
TRBV11-2,14,TRBD1,TRBJ2-4,NA,TGTGCCAGCAGCCCTACAGGGGGCGAAAACATTCAGTACTTC,CASSPTGGENIQYF
TRBV5-6,17,TRBD2,TRBJ2-1,NA,TGTGCCAGCAGCCCGGTCGGGATAGCGGGAGTGAGGAATGAGCAGTTCTTC,CASSPVGIAGVRNEQFF
TRBV6-6,18,TRBD2,TRBJ2-7,once,TGTGCCAGCAGTTACGATCTTAGCGGGAGATACGGGACCCACGAGCAGTACTTC,CASSYDLSGRYGTHEQYF
TRBV28,11,NA,TRBJ2-7,large,TGTGCCAGCAGCGAACGGTACGAGCAGTACTTC,CASSERYEQYF
TRBV2,12,NA,TRBJ2-5,NA,TGTGCCAGCAGTGGGGAAAAAGAGACCCAGTACTTC,CASSGEKETQYF
TRBV7-2,13,NA,TRBJ2-3,NA,TGTGCCAGCAGCTTAGACGCGGCAGATACGCAGTATTTT,CASSLDAADTQYF
TRBV5-4,16,TRBD1,TRBJ2-1,many,TGTGCCAGCAGCGATTTGGGACAGAGCTCCTACAATGAGCAGTTCTTC,CASSDLGQSSYNEQFF
TRBV6-8,15,TRBD1,TRBJ2-2,NA,TGTGCCAGCAGTTTAAGACAGGGCCTCACCGGGGAGCTGTTTTTT,CASSLRQGLTGELFF
TRBV7-9,14,NA,TRBJ2-5,NA,TGTGCCAGCAGTCGACAGGCTGGCGAGGAGACCCAGTACTTC,CASSRQAGEETQYF
TRBV7-4,14,TRBD2,TRBJ2-2,NA,TGTGCCAGCAGCTCCGGGGGGGATGGCGGGGAGCTGTTTTTT,CASSSGGDGGELFF
TRBV6-8,14,NA,TRBJ2-1,NA,TGTGCCAGCAGTGGGGCAGGGAGCTACAATGAGCAGTTCTTC,CASSGAGSYNEQFF
TRBV7-2,14,TRBD1,TRBJ2-3,NA,TGTGCCAGCAGCGCGAACAGGGGGCGGGATACGCAGGATTTT,CASSANRGRDTQDF
TRBV7-3,13,NA,TRBJ2-2,NA,TGTGCCAGCAGCTCGGGGGCTCTCGGGGAGCTGTTTTTT,CASSSGALGELFF
TRBV6-8,14,TRBD1,TRBJ2-2,NA,TGTGCCAGCAGGAGGGACAGGTACACCGGGGAGCTGTTTTTT,CASRRDRYTGELFF
TRBV11-3,13,TRBD1,TRBJ2-1,NA,TGTGCCAGCAGCTTGGGACCTCGGACAGGGCAGTTCTTC,CASSLGPRTGQFF
TRBV10-3,15,TRBD2,TRBJ2-1,NA,TGTGCCATCAGTCTCGGGAGCGGGGGGTACAATGAGCAGTTCTTC,CAISLGSGGYNEQFF
TRBV7-2,15,NA,TRBJ2-1,NA,TGTGCCAGCAGCTTTAAACAGGGCCCATCCTACGAGCAGTTCTTC,CASSFKQGPSYEQFF
TRBV7-2,14,TRBD2,TRBJ2-7,NA,TGTGCCAGCAGCTTCGCTAGCGGGAGCTACAAGCAGTACTTC,CASSFASGSYKQYF
TRBV7-9,13,NA,TRBJ2-1,NA,TGTGCCAGCAGCGTCGGGAGCAACAATGAGCAGTTCTTC,CASSVGSNNEQFF
TRBV7-2,15,TRBD1,TRBJ2-3,NA,TGTGCCAGCAGCTTAGAGGGGACAGCAAATTCACCCCTCCACTTC,CASSLEGTANSPLHF
TRBV5-1,16,NA,TRBJ2-5,NA,TGCGCCAGCTGGTCCCTTGGGTCGCCTGAAGGGGAGACCCAGTACTTC,CASWSLGSPEGETQYF
TRBV7-3,15,TRBD2,TRBJ2-1,NA,TGTGCCAGCAGGTTAGCGGGGTCCACCTACAATGAGCAGTTCTTC,CASRLAGSTYNEQFF
TRBV7-4,13,NA,TRBJ1-1,NA,TGTGCCAGCAGCCTGGACAGTCTTCGTGAAGCTTTCTTT,CASSLDSLREAFF
TRBV5-3,14,TRBD2,TRBJ2-1,NA,TGTGCCAGCAGCTTGACTAGCGGAGACAATGAGCAGTTCTTC,CASSLTSGDNEQFF
TRBV7-6,14,NA,TRBJ2-7,large,TGTGCCAGCAGCTTTGGGGGGATCTCCTACGAGCAGTACTTC,CASSFGGISYEQYF
TRBV6-1,12,NA,TRBJ2-5,NA,TGTGCCAGCAGCTACCAGCAAGAGACCCAGTACTTC,CASSYQQETQYF
TRBV2,11,NA,TRBJ2-7,few,TGTGCCAGCACACGGGCCTACGAGCAGTACTTC,CASTRAYEQYF
TRBV7-2,12,NA,TRBJ2-7,few,TGTGCCAGCAGCTTGTCGATATACGAGCAGTACTTC,CASSLSIYEQYF
TRBV7-9,13,NA,TRBJ2-1,large,TGTGCCAGCAGAACCGAAAGCTGGGATGAGCAGTTCTTC,CASRTESWDEQFF